This TCR beta chain derives from a study of human CD8 memory T cell subsets. Study-level results: From the Chao1 estimates, stem-like memory T cells appeared to be more diverse than precursor exhausted T cells.

A remark on this clonotype: Its antigen is currently unknown.

CDR3 length: 15 residues. Making the TCR beta libraries relied on UMI-labeled 5' RACE. From its re-call of the 5' RACE reads, TCRdb lists each CDR3 protein once, without DNA. Across around 3,500 distinct CDR3 sequences, the top ten clones capture less than 20% of the sample. This TCR derives from a human donor in good health. Material: CD8+ T cells from PBMCs. J is TRBJ2-1 and V is TRBV12-3 or TRBV12-4; with no DNA, the TCRdb D assignment of TRBD1 cannot be verified. This CDR3 reads CASSLTGVFYNEQFF.